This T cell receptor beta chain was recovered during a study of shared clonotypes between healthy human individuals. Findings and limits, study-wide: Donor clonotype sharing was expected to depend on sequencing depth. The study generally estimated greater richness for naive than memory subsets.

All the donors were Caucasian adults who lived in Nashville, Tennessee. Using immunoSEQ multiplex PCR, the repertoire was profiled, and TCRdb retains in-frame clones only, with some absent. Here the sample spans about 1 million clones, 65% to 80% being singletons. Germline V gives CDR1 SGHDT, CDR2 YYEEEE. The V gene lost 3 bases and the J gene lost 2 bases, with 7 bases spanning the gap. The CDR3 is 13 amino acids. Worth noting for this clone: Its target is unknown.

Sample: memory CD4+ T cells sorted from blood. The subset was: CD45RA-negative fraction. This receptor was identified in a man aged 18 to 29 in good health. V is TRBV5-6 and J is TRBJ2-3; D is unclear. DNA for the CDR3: TGTGCCAGCAGCTACACAGTCACAGATACGCAGTATTTT. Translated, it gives CASSYTVTDTQYF.